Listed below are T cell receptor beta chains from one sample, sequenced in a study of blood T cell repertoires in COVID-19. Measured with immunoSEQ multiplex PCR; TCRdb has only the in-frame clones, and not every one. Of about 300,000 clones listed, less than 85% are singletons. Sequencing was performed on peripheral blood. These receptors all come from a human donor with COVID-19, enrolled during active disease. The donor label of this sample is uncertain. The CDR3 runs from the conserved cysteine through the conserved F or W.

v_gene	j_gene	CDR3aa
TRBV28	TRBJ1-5	CASQNSGGEGQPQHF
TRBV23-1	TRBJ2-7	CASSRDGWRSYEQYF
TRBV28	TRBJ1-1	CASSFDPGQGNTEAFF
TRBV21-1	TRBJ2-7	CASSTDRGPAYEQYF
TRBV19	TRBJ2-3	CASSRDRRTDTQYF
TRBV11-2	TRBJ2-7	CASSPKAGGSYEQYF
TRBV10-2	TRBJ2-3	CASGLAGGVPDTQYF
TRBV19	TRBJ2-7	CASSITQGEQYF
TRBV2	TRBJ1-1	CASRGIRGPSEAFF
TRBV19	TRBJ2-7	CASRAPGQGSYEQYF
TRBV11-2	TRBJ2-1	CASSLAAGSYNEQFF
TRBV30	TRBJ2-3	CAWSVGQREAQYF
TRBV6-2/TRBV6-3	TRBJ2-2	CASSYSPGFGYTGELFF
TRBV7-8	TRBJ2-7	CASSLAAGVYEQYF
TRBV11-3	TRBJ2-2	CASSRGTGPFGVTGELFF
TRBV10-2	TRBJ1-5	CASRLDSGTGRQPQHF
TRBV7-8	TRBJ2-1	CASSLAGGTESYNEQFF
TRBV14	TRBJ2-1	CASSQAVGQRPPNLIYNEQFF
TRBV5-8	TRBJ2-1	CASSLSATGDYEQFF
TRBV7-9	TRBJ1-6	CASSPETGDYNSPLHF